The 22 T cell receptor beta chains below all came from one sample that was sequenced in a study of Ad26.COV2.S vaccination and SARS-CoV-2 variants. Assay: immunoSEQ multiplex PCR; the TCRdb copy retains only in-frame clones and omits some. The sample has about 390,000 clones; approximately 86% are singletons. Treatment defined: roughly 20 received Ad26.COV2.S at low or high dose, single or two shots; 5 received placebo; per-sample allocation not given. Collection of samples fell on day 63 after the first vaccine or placebo injection. The sample was peripheral blood, taken in a trial of Ad26.COV2.S vaccine versus placebo. These receptors were collected from a person between 18 and 65 years old who received the Ad26.COV2.S COVID-19 vaccine or a placebo.

The rearrangement joins TRBV29-1 to TRBJ1-1; D is unresolved. Germline assignment: CDR1 SQVTM and CDR2 ANQGSEA. The ends were cut back, 2 bases at V and 1 base at J, with 5 bases in the middle. The CDR3 length is 12 residues. Here the CDR3 reads CSVELQNTEAFF. The CDR3 bases are TGCAGCGTTGAATTACAGAACACTGAAGCTTTCTTT.

The chain joins TRBV19 to TRBJ1-5, with a weak D call TRBD1 (5 bases). V was clipped by 0 bases and J by 5 bases, with 11 bases between them. Germline V gives CDR1 LNHDA, CDR2 SQIVND (reference sequence). The CDR3 length is 15 residues. The CDR3 DNA reads as TGTGCCAGTAGTATAGATTTGGGGGGGGATCAGCCCCAGCATTTT. It translates to CASSIDLGGDQPQHF.

This clone was detected only a few times. The chain combines TRBV11-2 with TRBJ1-6; 9 bases are shared with TRBD1. With V trimmed by 1 base and J by 10 bases, 5 bases remained unmatched. CDR1 and CDR2 (germline): SGHAT, FQNNGV. This CDR3 comprises 15 residues. For the CDR3, the DNA is TGTGCCAGCAGCTTAGGGGGACAGGGAAGGTCACCCCTCCACTTT. This gives the protein CASSLGGQGRSPLHF. Complete variable domain (other parts from reference TRBV11-2 and TRBJ1-6): EAGVAQSPRYKIIEKRQSVAFWCNPISGHATLYWYQQILGQGPKLLIQFQNNGVVDDSQLPKDRFSAERLKGVDSTLKIQPAKLEDSAVYLCASSLGGQGRSPLHFGNGTRLTVT.

This chain joins TRBV7-2 and TRBJ2-7; no clear D gene. The V gene lost 5 bases and the J gene lost 1 base, with 15 bases spanning the gap. The length of the CDR3 is 15 residues. Germline CDR1 reads SGHTA; CDR2 reads FQGNSA. For the CDR3, the DNA is TGTGCCAGCAGCCCAACACATACGACTTCCTACGAGCAGTACTTC. Translation gives CASSPTHTTSYEQYF. Based on the CDR3 plus reference TRBV7-2 and TRBJ2-7, the full variable domain is GAGVSQSPSNKVTEKGKDVELRCDPISGHTALYWYRQSLGQGLEFLIYFQGNSAPDKSGLPSDRFSAERTGGSVSTLTIQRTQQEDSAVYLCASSPTHTTSYEQYFGPGTRLTVT.

The chain joins TRBV9 to TRBJ2-7, with D hard to call. V lost 0 bases and J lost 2, with 12 bases in between. This CDR3 comprises 15 residues. Germline lookup yields CDR1 SGDLS and CDR2 YYNGEE. CDR3 nucleotide sequence: TGTGCCAGCAGCGTAGGGGCAGGAGCTGCCTACGAGCAGTACTTC. This codes for CASSVGAGAAYEQYF.

This sequence joins TRBV6-1 and TRBJ1-2; 7 bases are shared with TRBD1. This CDR3 has 15 residues. The germline V gene has CDR1 MNHNS and CDR2 SASEGT. Trimming removed 1 base from V and 5 bases from J; junction bases left unmatched: 7. CDR3 in amino acids: CASSEVATGKYGYTF. CDR3 bases: TGTGCCAGCAGTGAAGTCGCGACAGGGAAGTATGGCTACACCTTC.

The chain carries TRBV2 and TRBJ1-2, with TRBD1 matching 7 bases. There are 14 residues in the CDR3. CDR1 and CDR2 from the germline V gene are SNHLY and FYNNEI. After removal of 1 base from V and 5 bases from J, the junction contained 4 bases not matched to a gene. The CDR3 DNA is TGTGCCAGCAGTGAAGTGGACAGGCGATATGGCTACACCTTC. Its translation: CASSEVDRRYGYTF.

The CDR3 DNA is TGTGCCAGCCGGGGAGCTGGAAACACCATATATTTT. It translates to CASRGAGNTIYF. This chain links TRBV2 with TRBJ1-3; D is ambiguous. The germline V gene has CDR1 SNHLY and CDR2 FYNNEI. The CDR3 runs to 12 residues. Deletions cut 8 bases from V and 2 bases from J, with 7 bases between.

The V call is TRBV5-4, the J call TRBJ2-3; TRBD1 might be the D (6 bases). The CDR3 consists of 14 residues. Germline values: CDR1 SGHNT, CDR2 YYREEE (reference sequence). Trimming pared 4 bases from V and 6 bases from J, leaving 15 bases between. Here the CDR3 DNA reads TGTGCCAGCAGCCCGGACAGTTGGATGGATACGCAGTATTTT. This gives the protein CASSPDSWMDTQYF.

This chain uses TRBV9 with TRBJ2-3, with D uncertain. CDR1 SGDLS and CDR2 YYNGEE come from the germline V gene. V lost 0 bases and J 1 base, leaving 6 bases between the germline ends. This CDR3 spans 14 amino acids. The CDR3, as DNA: TGTGCCAGCAGCGTAGGGGCTGGCACAGATACGCAGTATTTT. Its protein is CASSVGAGTDTQYF. Supplemented by reference TRBV9 and TRBJ2-3, the full variable domain reads DSGVTQTPKHLITATGQRVTLRCSPRSGDLSVYWYQQSLDQGLQFLIQYYNGEERAKGNILERFSAQQFPDLHSELNLSSLELGDSALYFCASSVGAGTDTQYFGPGTRLTVL.

V usage is TRBV6-6 and J usage is TRBJ2-5; 7 positions match TRBD2. The germline gives CDR1 MNHNY, CDR2 SVGAGI (reference sequence). J lost 5 bases, V lost 6 bases, and 12 bases had no gene match. The CDR3 consists of 15 residues. CDR3 bases: TGTGCCAGCAGCCTCGGGCTAACGGGGGGTGAGACCCAGTACTTC. Translation gives CASSLGLTGGETQYF.

In DNA form, the CDR3 reads TGTGCCAGCAGCTTAGAGCCGGGGGCGAATTCACCCCTCCACTTT. Protein: CASSLEPGANSPLHF. The chain carries TRBV7-9 and TRBJ1-6, with TRBD1 as a possible D gene (6 bases). V lost 1 base to trimming and J lost 7 bases, with 11 bases between them. Germline CDR1 SEHNR, CDR2 FQNEAQ (reference sequence). CDR3 length: 15 amino acids.

This clone was recorded only once. CDR3 in DNA: TGTGCCTGGAGTCCCACTAGCGGGAATACGCAGTATTTT. Amino acids: CAWSPTSGNTQYF. The chain couples TRBV30 to TRBJ2-3; 10 nucleotides line up with TRBD2. The germline V gene encodes CDR1 GTSNPN and CDR2 SVGIG (reference sequence). CDR3 length: 13 amino acids. Unmatched junction bases numbered 3, after V lost 2 bases and J lost 7 bases.

This chain uses TRBV20-1 with TRBJ1-5; TRBD1 might be the D (5 bases). This CDR3 is 14 amino acids long. CDR1 is DFQATT, CDR2 SNEGSKA, per germline (reference sequence). The V end was cut by 3 bases, the J end by 4 bases, with 13 bases between. The CDR3 DNA reads as TGCAGTGCTAGTAATAGAAGGACAAATCAGCCCCAGCATTTT. Protein sequence: CSASNRRTNQPQHF.

This clone was detected a few times. This sequence joins TRBV7-2 and TRBJ2-7; 7 nucleotides line up with TRBD1. Per the germline V gene, CDR1 is SGHTA and CDR2 is FQGNSA. V was pared by 5 bases and J by 4 bases, with 11 bases of the junction left unmatched. The CDR3 is 15 amino acids. CDR3 DNA: TGTGCCAGCAGCCCCGACAGGGAAGCGGTTTACGAGCAGTACTTC. Protein product: CASSPDREAVYEQYF.

This chain links TRBV6-5 with TRBJ1-2; D not certain. The CDR3 has 14 residues. V lost 5 bases and J lost 4, with 14 bases in between. Looked up from germline, CDR1 is MNHEY and CDR2 is SVGAGI. Written as DNA, the CDR3 is TGTGCCAGCAGTCCCCCACCACCGTTCTATGGCTACACCTTC. Its translation is CASSPPPPFYGYTF.

The rearrangement joins TRBV30 to TRBJ1-1, with 8 bases lining up with TRBD1. The CDR3 sequence is 15 residues long. V shed 3 bases, J shed 1 base, and the junction held 7 bases outside the gene matches. Per germline, CDR1 GTSNPN and CDR2 SVGIG (reference sequence). DNA for the CDR3: TGTGCCTGGAGCTGGGGACAGGCATCGAACACTGAAGCTTTCTTT. The encoded protein is CAWSWGQASNTEAFF.

The CDR3 region is CASSHPGTVGYEQYF. Written as DNA, the CDR3 is TGTGCCAGTAGTCACCCCGGGACGGTCGGCTACGAGCAGTACTTC. The gene calls are TRBV19 and TRBJ2-7; either TRBD1 or TRBD2 may supply D (5 bases each). The germline CDR1 and CDR2 sequences are LNHDA and SQIVND (reference sequence). Trimming left V 5 bases short and J 3 bases short, with 17 bases between. The CDR3 is made up of 15 amino acids.

V is TRBV5-1 and J is TRBJ2-5; D is unresolved. CDR1 SGHRS and CDR2 YFSETQ come from the germline V gene. The V end lost 4 bases, the J end lost 5 bases, and 12 bases lay between the germline ends. The CDR3 spans 13 residues. The CDR3 here is CASSLYPGETQYF. CDR3 DNA: TGCGCCAGCAGCCTATACCCGGGCGAGACCCAGTACTTC.

V and J are TRBV6-2 or TRBV6-3 and TRBJ1-5; D might be TRBD1 (5 bases). The CDR3 loop spans 19 amino acids. V shed 3 bases and J shed 2 bases, with 23 bases lying between them. CDR1 is MNHEY and CDR2 is SVGEGT in the germline V gene. CDR3 loop: CASSYHSGRVRVGNQPQHF. In DNA form, the CDR3 reads TGTGCCAGCAGTTATCATTCCGGCAGGGTGCGAGTTGGCAATCAGCCCCAGCATTTT.

V gene TRBV6-2 or TRBV6-3 combines with J gene TRBJ1-5; unclear D gene. Trimming took 5 bases from V and 5 from J, leaving 19 bases between them. Germline V gene data show CDR1 as MNHEY and CDR2 as SVGEGT. CDR3 length: 16 residues. In DNA, the CDR3 is TGTGCCAGCAGTGACGCAACTCGAGATGGCGATCAGCCCCAGCATTTT. Protein: CASSDATRDGDQPQHF.

CDR3 nucleotide sequence: TGTGCCACCAGCAGACAGGGGCTTTACGGCTACACCTTC. Amino acids: CATSRQGLYGYTF. The V call is TRBV15, the J call TRBJ1-2; a possible D gene is TRBD1 (6 bases). CDR3 length equals 13 residues. Germline loops: CDR1 LNHNV, CDR2 YYDKDF (reference sequence). V lost 2 bases, J lost 8 bases, and 12 bases lay in between.